This entry lists 22 T cell receptor beta chains sequenced from one sample in a study of blood T cell repertoires in COVID-19. Sequencing was performed with immunoSEQ multiplex PCR; in TCRdb, only in-frame clones are kept and a portion is missing. The table lists more than 70,000 clones, 75% to 85% of them singletons. Source material: peripheral blood. The receptors were sampled from a woman between 65 and 79 years old with acute or convalescent COVID-19.

This clone was found once. This chain uses TRBV5-1 with TRBJ1-2; 8 bases are a match to TRBD1. Germline V gene lookup returns CDR1 SGHRS and CDR2 YFSETQ. This CDR3 is built from 15 residues. The junction had 6 bases not matched to a gene; V was cut back by 0 bases and J by 5 bases. The CDR3 DNA is TGCGCCAGCAGCTTGGACAGGGGGAGTTTTTATGGCTACACCTTC. This sequence encodes CASSLDRGSFYGYTF.

The J gene is TRBJ1-5, the V gene TRBV6-1; a weak D match, TRBD1 (5 bases). The CDR3 sequence is 14 residues long. With 3 bases removed from V and 4 bases from J, the gap between germline ends came to 10 bases. Germline V lookup: CDR1 MNHNS, CDR2 SASEGT. Here the CDR3 reads CASSDQGGNQPQHF. CDR3 DNA sequence: TGTGCCAGCAGTGATCAGGGTGGGAATCAGCCCCAGCATTTT.

The chain employs TRBV30 and TRBJ1-2; 10 bases map to TRBD1. The CDR3 runs to 15 residues. V gave up 4 bases and J gave up 4 bases; unmatched junction bases: 9. CDR1 and CDR2 (germline): GTSNPN, SVGIG (reference sequence). The CDR3 coding sequence is TGTGCCTGGACGAGTGAGACAGGGGGCGGCTATGGCTACACCTTC. This sequence encodes CAWTSETGGGYGYTF.

This sequence joins TRBV6-2 or TRBV6-3 and TRBJ2-1; D is perhaps TRBD1 (5 bases). Germline V gene data show CDR1 as MNHEY and CDR2 as SVGEGT. This CDR3 spans 15 amino acids. Trimming took 4 bases from V and 4 from J, leaving 14 bases between them. This CDR3 reads CASSSPSQGYNEQFF. Here the CDR3 DNA reads TGTGCCAGCAGTTCCCCGAGCCAGGGTTACAATGAGCAGTTCTTC.

This clone was counted only a few times. The chain employs TRBV30 and TRBJ2-7; 8 positions match TRBD1. Germline CDR1 and CDR2: GTSNPN and SVGIG (reference sequence). The CDR3 is 13 residues long. The V and J ends lost 2 bases and 6 bases, in that order; junction bases with no gene match: 6. The DNA for the CDR3 is TGTGCCTGGAGTCCGACAGGGGTTGGCGAGCAGTACTTC. This codes for CAWSPTGVGEQYF.

The chain has TRBV4-1 and TRBJ1-3; maybe TRBD1 (6 bases). The length of the CDR3 is 13 residues. Trimming stripped 5 bases from V and 5 bases from J, with 10 bases between. The germline V gene has CDR1 MGHRA and CDR2 YSYEKL. The CDR3 region is CASSTRDRNTIYF. The CDR3 bases are TGCGCCAGCAGCACACGGGACAGAAACACCATATATTTT.

This chain joins TRBV27 and TRBJ1-1, with a weak D call TRBD1 (5 bases). The CDR3 loop spans 14 amino acids. The V end lost 3 bases, the J end lost 3 bases, and 11 bases lay between the germline ends. Germline V gene data show CDR1 as MNHEY and CDR2 as SMNVEV (reference sequence). The CDR3 here is CASSFFGGYTEAFF. CDR3 DNA: TGTGCCAGCAGTTTCTTCGGGGGGTACACTGAAGCTTTCTTT.

The chain combines TRBV6-6 with TRBJ1-1, with D hard to call. V lost 2 bases to trimming and J lost 1 base, with 11 bases between them. Germline loops: CDR1 MNHNY, CDR2 SVGAGI (reference sequence). The CDR3 consists of 15 residues. The CDR3 spells CASSYDGRANTEAFF. As DNA, the CDR3 is TGTGCCAGCAGTTACGATGGGCGGGCGAACACTGAAGCTTTCTTT.

This clone was observed a single time. DNA of the CDR3: TGTGCCAGCAGCTCAGGACAGGGGGGGAACTATGGCTACACCTTC. This sequence encodes CASSSGQGGNYGYTF. V and J are TRBV5-4 and TRBJ1-2, with 10 nucleotides matching TRBD1. V trimming: 3 bases; J trimming: 2 bases; junction bases outside the gene matches: 4. Germline V gives CDR1 SGHNT, CDR2 YYREEE (reference sequence). The CDR3 is made up of 15 amino acids.

This clone was found once. V usage is TRBV27 and J usage is TRBJ2-3; 13 bases fit TRBD2. The germline V gene has CDR1 MNHEY and CDR2 SMNVEV (reference sequence). Losses at the gene ends were 6 bases for V and 6 bases for J; bases not matched to a gene: 3. The CDR3 is made up of 14 amino acids. CDR3 residues: CASRLAGGPDTQYF. CDR3 bases: TGTGCCAGCAGACTAGCGGGAGGGCCGGATACGCAGTATTTT.

This chain uses TRBV6-5 with TRBJ2-5; TRBD1 aligns across 10 bases. With V trimmed by 5 bases and J by 5 bases, 5 bases remained unmatched. Germline V CDR1 and CDR2: MNHEY, SVGAGI. This CDR3 region has 14 residues. The CDR3 DNA sequence: TGTGCCAGCAGTCAGACAGGGGGCGCGGAGACCCAGTACTTC. Encoded protein: CASSQTGGAETQYF.

This chain uses TRBV4-2 with TRBJ2-5; 7 bases are shared with TRBD2. Germline V gene lookup returns CDR1 LGHNA and CDR2 YNFKEQ. V lost 0 bases to trimming and J lost 9 bases; unmatched junction nucleotides: 16. This CDR3 has 17 residues. CDR3 loop: CASSQDRGRGRVSAQYF. In DNA, the CDR3 is TGTGCCAGCAGCCAAGATCGGGGGAGGGGCCGGGTATCGGCCCAGTACTTC.

This chain joins TRBV13 and TRBJ2-2, with D possibly being TRBD1 (6 bases). The CDR3 runs to 15 residues. Trimming pared 5 bases from V and 1 base from J, leaving 11 bases between. The germline V gene encodes CDR1 PRHDT and CDR2 FYEKMQ (reference sequence). CDR3 residues: CASSSLRGNTGELFF. DNA for the CDR3: TGTGCCAGCAGCAGCCTCAGGGGGAACACCGGGGAGCTGTTTTTT.

The gene calls are TRBV4-2 and TRBJ1-5; TRBD1 matches 10 bases. CDR1 and CDR2 (germline): LGHNA, YNFKEQ. The length of the CDR3 is 15 residues. V lost 0 bases, J lost 5 bases, and 1 base stayed unmatched. The CDR3, as DNA: TGTGCCAGCAGCCAAGATGGGACAGGGGATCAGCCCCAGCATTTT. It specifies CASSQDGTGDQPQHF.

The chain has TRBV5-1 and TRBJ2-7; D is perhaps TRBD1 (6 bases). Trimming shortened V by 0 bases and J by 3 bases, and 22 bases separated the two germline ends. Looked up from germline, CDR1 is SGHRS and CDR2 is YFSETQ. The CDR3 length is 18 residues. CDR3 amino acids: CASSLGLTGTLPFYEQYF. The DNA of the CDR3 is TGCGCCAGCAGCTTGGGGCTCACCGGGACACTACCTTTCTACGAGCAGTACTTC.

This clone was counted a single time. The gene calls are TRBV18 and TRBJ1-2; D is perhaps TRBD1 (6 bases). Germline CDR1 reads KGHSH; CDR2 reads LQKENI. The CDR3 totals 16 residues. The V end was cut by 6 bases, the J end by 5 bases, with 22 bases between. The CDR3 DNA reads TGTGCCAGCTCGCCGAAGATGGGGGCCTCCGGGTATGGCTACACCTTC. This codes for CASSPKMGASGYGYTF.

The chain couples TRBV19 to TRBJ2-7; 10 positions match TRBD2. V lost 5 bases to trimming and J lost 2 bases; unmatched junction nucleotides: 3. Germline CDR1 LNHDA, CDR2 SQIVND (reference sequence). This CDR3 has 14 amino acids. The CDR3: CASSASGSTYEQYF. CDR3 DNA: TGTGCCAGTAGTGCTAGCGGGAGCACCTACGAGCAGTACTTC.

This chain joins TRBV12-3 or TRBV12-4 and TRBJ2-5; no clear D. The V end lost 3 bases, the J end lost 3 bases, and 8 bases lay between the germline ends. CDR3 size: 13 residues. CDR3 amino acids: CASSFVLKETQYF. For the CDR3, the DNA is TGTGCCAGCAGTTTCGTCCTTAAAGAGACCCAGTACTTC.

V gene TRBV3-1 (or the pseudogene TRBV3-2) combines with J gene TRBJ1-2; unclear D gene. The V gene's germline CDR1 is LGHDT and CDR2 YNNKEL (reference sequence). V dropped 1 base and J dropped 8 bases, with 8 bases sitting between them. The CDR3 consists of 12 residues. Here the CDR3 DNA reads TGTGCCAGCAGCCAAGTTCAGTTAGGCTACACCTTC. This gives the protein CASSQVQLGYTF.

This chain connects TRBV10-3 to TRBJ1-1; no reliable D call. The CDR3 has 13 residues. Germline V gene sequence: CDR1 ENHRY, CDR2 SYGVKD. The V gene lost 4 bases and the J gene lost 0 bases, with 6 bases spanning the gap. The CDR3 sequence is CAISVGMNTEAFF. The CDR3 DNA is TGTGCCATCAGTGTCGGGATGAACACTGAAGCTTTCTTT.

The rearrangement joins TRBV7-9 to TRBJ2-3; TRBD2 matches at 9 bases. Germline values: CDR1 SEHNR, CDR2 FQNEAQ (reference sequence). This CDR3 has 14 residues. The trim removed 4 bases at V and 3 bases at J, leaving 2 bases unmatched. CDR3 DNA sequence: TGTGCCAGCAGCTCTAGCGGGAAAACAGATACGCAGTATTTT. It yields the protein CASSSSGKTDTQYF.

The CDR3 DNA follows: TGTGCCAGCAGCCATCAGGACAGACCTGAAGCTTTCTTT. Its protein is CASSHQDRPEAFF. This chain links TRBV14 with TRBJ1-1, with D perhaps TRBD1 (6 bases). Germline V lookup: CDR1 SGHDN, CDR2 FVKESK. The CDR3 has 13 residues. Trimming cost V 3 bases and J 6 bases, with 11 bases left between them.